The 16 T cell receptor beta chains presented below share a single source sample, sequenced in a study of CD8+ T cells in alopecia areata. Reverse transcription of extracted RNA yielded cDNA, which provided the sequencing template. Profiled with immunoSEQ multiplex PCR; TCRdb holds only in-frame clones, not every one. The data contain fewer than 100,000 clones, 35% to 50% of them singletons. The material sequenced was CD4+ T cells sorted from blood. The receptors derive from a human donor with alopecia areata.

This clone appeared a few times. This sequence joins TRBV18 and TRBJ2-1; 7 bases align to TRBD1. The trim removed 8 bases at V and 9 bases at J, leaving 16 bases unmatched. This CDR3 has 15 amino acids. CDR1 and CDR2 from the germline V gene are KGHSH and LQKENI. The CDR3 coding sequence is TGTGCCAGCAGCCAGCCCACTCAAGGGGGCAGTGAGCAGTTCTTC. This gives the protein CASSQPTQGGSEQFF.

J is TRBJ2-1 and V is TRBV5-1; tentatively, D is TRBD1 or TRBD2 (5 bases each). This CDR3 spans 13 amino acids. The V gene's germline CDR1 is SGHRS and CDR2 YFSETQ. V was shortened by 0 bases and J by 9 bases, with 10 bases between the two germline ends. The CDR3 nucleotides read TGCGCCAGCAGCTTGGTGAGGGGCGGTGAGCAGTTCTTC. This translates into CASSLVRGGEQFF. Looking up the rest from reference TRBV5-1 and TRBJ2-1 gives the full variable domain: KAGVTQTPRYLIKTRGQQVTLSCSPISGHRSVSWYQQTPGQGLQFLFEYFSETQRNKGNFPGRFSGRQFSNSRSEMNVSTLELGDSALYLCASSLVRGGEQFFGPGTRLTVL.

The V call is TRBV30, the J call TRBJ2-7; 8 bases align to TRBD1. CDR1 is GTSNPN, CDR2 SVGIG, per germline (reference sequence). The CDR3 consists of 15 residues. Trimming at V came to 6 bases and at J to 0 bases, leaving 10 bases not matched to a gene. DNA for the CDR3: TGTGCCTGCACAGGGGGGCGGTTCGGCTCCTACGAGCAGTACTTC. Residues: CACTGGRFGSYEQYF.

This chain uses TRBV11-2 with TRBJ2-3; 8 nucleotides agree with TRBD1. The CDR3 sequence is 16 residues long. J was trimmed by 2 bases and V by 0 bases; bases with no gene match: 4. Looked up from germline, CDR1 is SGHAT and CDR2 is FQNNGV. CDR3 residues: CASSLEPDRATDTQYF. The CDR3 DNA reads as TGTGCCAGCAGCTTAGAGCCGGACAGGGCCACAGATACGCAGTATTTT. Full variable domain (remainder filled in from reference TRBV11-2 and TRBJ2-3): EAGVAQSPRYKIIEKRQSVAFWCNPISGHATLYWYQQILGQGPKLLIQFQNNGVVDDSQLPKDRFSAERLKGVDSTLKIQPAKLEDSAVYLCASSLEPDRATDTQYFGPGTRLTVL.

The J gene is TRBJ2-7, the V gene TRBV30; D is possibly TRBD1 or TRBD2 (5 bases each). V was cut by 5 bases and J by 6 bases, with 8 bases left in between. The CDR3 consists of 10 residues. The germline gives CDR1 GTSNPN, CDR2 SVGIG (reference sequence). The CDR3 DNA reads TGTGCCTGGGGGGGTTCCGAGCAGTACTTC. It encodes CAWGGSEQYF.

The chain links TRBV30 to TRBJ2-3; D call uncertain. CDR1 GTSNPN and CDR2 SVGIG come from the germline V gene (reference sequence). The CDR3 totals 12 residues. V was cut by 2 bases and J by 6 bases, with 9 bases left in between. As DNA, the CDR3 is TGTGCCTGGAGTCCAACTACGGATACGCAGTATTTT. It specifies CAWSPTTDTQYF.

The V and J genes are TRBV30 and TRBJ2-6, with D unclear. Trimming shortened V by 2 bases and J by 4 bases, and 9 bases separated the two germline ends. The CDR3 has 14 residues. Per germline, CDR1 GTSNPN and CDR2 SVGIG (reference sequence). The CDR3 region is CAWSPTWGANVLTF. The CDR3 region has the DNA TGTGCCTGGAGTCCCACGTGGGGGGCCAACGTCCTGACTTTC. Based on the CDR3 plus reference TRBV30 and TRBJ2-6, the full variable domain is SQTIHQWPATLVQPVGSPLSLECTVEGTSNPNLYWYRQAAGRGLQLLFYSVGIGQISSEVPQNLSASRPQDRQFILSSKKLLLSDSGFYLCAWSPTWGANVLTFGAGSRLTVL.

The chain carries TRBV29-1 and TRBJ2-7; D is undetermined. Trimming stripped 6 bases from V and 6 bases from J, with 15 bases between. CDR3 length equals 12 residues. The germline gives CDR1 SQVTM, CDR2 ANQGSEA. The DNA for the CDR3 is TGCAGCGTCCCCATCAAGGGCTGCGAGCAGTACTTC. It translates to CSVPIKGCEQYF.

This chain connects TRBV10-3 to TRBJ2-7, with a possible D match to TRBD2 (5 bases). The CDR3 spans 14 residues. The ends were cut back, 10 bases at V and 1 base at J, with 17 bases in the middle. CDR1 and CDR2 (germline): ENHRY, SYGVKD. CDR3 sequence reads: CATVNGLPSYEQYF. The CDR3 nucleotides are TGTGCCACGGTAAATGGACTGCCTTCCTACGAGCAGTACTTC.

The chain couples TRBV4-1 to TRBJ2-7; D remains ambiguous. The V gene lost 1 base and the J gene lost 2 bases, with 15 bases spanning the gap. The CDR3 covers 16 residues. Germline V gene sequence: CDR1 MGHRA, CDR2 YSYEKL. The DNA of the CDR3 is TGCGCCAGCAGCCAAGGGCTCAGAATGAAAACCTACGAGCAGTACTTC. It is translated as CASSQGLRMKTYEQYF.

This clone appeared a few times. V is TRBV7-2 and J is TRBJ2-5; TRBD1 agrees at 7 bases. The CDR3 is 15 amino acids. Germline-derived CDR1 and CDR2 are SGHTA and FQGNSA. The trim removed 6 bases at V and 2 bases at J, leaving 9 bases unmatched. CDR3 in amino acids: CASSFGQALQETQYF. The CDR3 nucleotides are TGTGCCAGCAGTTTCGGACAGGCGTTACAAGAGACCCAGTACTTC.

The rearrangement joins TRBV7-6 to TRBJ2-1, with a weak D call TRBD2 (5 bases). V shed 4 bases and J shed 3 bases, with 7 bases lying between them. The CDR3 has 13 residues. CDR1 and CDR2 from the germline V gene are SGHVS and FNYEAQ. In DNA, the CDR3 is TGTGCCAGCAGCTCCGGACTCTACAATGAGCAGTTCTTC. As protein: CASSSGLYNEQFF.

This chain uses TRBV4-2 with TRBJ2-1; 11 nucleotides line up with TRBD2. This CDR3 has 17 amino acids. The V gene's germline CDR1 is LGHNA and CDR2 YNFKEQ. J lost 5 bases, V lost 0 bases, and 6 bases had no gene match. CDR3 amino acids: CASSQDRGLAAHNEQFF. CDR3 DNA sequence: TGTGCCAGCAGCCAAGATAGGGGACTAGCGGCCCACAATGAGCAGTTCTTC.

The V call is TRBV30, the J call TRBJ2-2; 7 positions match TRBD2. This CDR3 region has 14 residues. V was pared by 5 bases and J by 3 bases, with 6 bases of the junction left unmatched. Germline V CDR1 and CDR2: GTSNPN, SVGIG (reference sequence). CDR3 loop: CAWELALDTGELFF. The CDR3 nucleotides are TGTGCCTGGGAACTAGCGTTGGACACCGGGGAGCTGTTTTTT.

The chain is built from TRBV4-3 and TRBJ2-1; 7 bases align to TRBD2. The CDR3 consists of 16 residues. Trimming removed 4 bases from V and 10 bases from J; junction bases left unmatched: 16. Germline V CDR1 and CDR2: LGHNA, YSLEER. CDR3 nucleotides: TGCGCCAGCAGCCGACATTCCCCCGGGACTACGCAAGAGCAGTTCTTC. This codes for CASSRHSPGTTQEQFF.

The gene calls are TRBV7-9 and TRBJ1-1, with a weak D call TRBD1 (6 bases). This CDR3 spans 16 amino acids. The ends were cut back, 6 bases at V and 5 bases at J, with 22 bases in the middle. Germline V gene sequence: CDR1 SEHNR, CDR2 FQNEAQ (reference sequence). For the CDR3, the DNA is TGTGCCAGCAGTAGGGGAGCCGGGGGCTTTTGGACTGAAGCTTTCTTT. Translation gives CASSRGAGGFWTEAFF. Full variable domain (rest looked up from reference TRBV7-9 and TRBJ1-1): DTGVSQNPRHKITKRGQNVTFRCDPISEHNRLYWYRQTLGQGPEFLTYFQNEAQLEKSRLLSDRFSAERPKGSFSTLEIQRTEQGDSAMYLCASSRGAGGFWTEAFFGQGTRLTVV.